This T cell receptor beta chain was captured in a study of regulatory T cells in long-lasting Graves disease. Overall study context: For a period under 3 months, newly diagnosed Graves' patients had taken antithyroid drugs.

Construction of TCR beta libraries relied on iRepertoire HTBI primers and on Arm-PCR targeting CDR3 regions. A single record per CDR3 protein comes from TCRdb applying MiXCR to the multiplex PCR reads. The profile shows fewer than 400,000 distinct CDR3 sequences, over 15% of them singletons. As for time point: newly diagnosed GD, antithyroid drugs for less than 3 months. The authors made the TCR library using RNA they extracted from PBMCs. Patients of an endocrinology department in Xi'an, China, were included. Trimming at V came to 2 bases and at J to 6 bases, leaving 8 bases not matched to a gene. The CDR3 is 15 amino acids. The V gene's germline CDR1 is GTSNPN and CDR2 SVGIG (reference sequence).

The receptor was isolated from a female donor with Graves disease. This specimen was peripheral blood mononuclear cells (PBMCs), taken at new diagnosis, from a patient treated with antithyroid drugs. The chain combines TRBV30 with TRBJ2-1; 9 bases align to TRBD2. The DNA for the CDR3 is TGTGCCTGGAGTTCCGGGACTAGCTTGAGCAATGAGCAGTTCTTC. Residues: CAWSSGTSLSNEQFF.